This T cell receptor beta chain was identified during a study of OX40 agonist ivuxolimab in advanced cancers. About the study as a whole: Ivuxolimab was a fully human IgG2 agonistic monoclonal antibody targeting the costimulatory receptor OX40 (CD134). Intravenous ivuxolimab was administered to patients every 2 weeks at six dose levels: 0.01, 0.1, 0.3, 1.5, 3 and 10 mg/kg. Of the 52 patients in dose escalation, about 20 had hepatocellular carcinoma, around 15 had melanoma, 9 had renal cell carcinoma and 9 had head and neck cancer. Prior anti-PD-1, anti-PD-L1 or anti-CTLA-4 therapy was permitted, and checkpoint inhibitors had been received by roughly two fifths of dose-escalation patients. Peripheral TCRbeta sequencing was intended to test whether TCR sequence diversity was altered and clonal T-cell expansion was caused by ivuxolimab. A male proportion of 75% to 85% and a mean age of 60 years, ranging from 23 to 79, were recorded for the dose-escalation cohort. The paper reports the monotherapy dose-escalation portion (N ≈ 52 patients) of the phase I ivuxolimab trial. Partial responses occurred in three dose-escalation patients: two with cutaneous melanoma and one with hepatocellular carcinoma. What the study reported, not specific to this receptor: After ivuxolimab, more expanded clones were found on average in CD8+ T cells than in CD4+ T cells. At doses of 0.1 to 3.0 mg/kg, clonal expansion of both CD4+ and CD8+ blood T cells was observed from baseline to week 6. Which antigens the clonally expanded peripheral T cells were specific for was not determined. In partial responders in the 0.1-3.0 mg/kg groups, normalized peripheral clonal expansion was found to be among the lowest, especially among CD8+ T cells. Low levels of normalized T-cell clonal expansion were also seen in some patients who did not respond.

Patients with autoimmune disease history or receiving systemic immunosuppression were excluded from the trial. In every dose cohort, peripheral blood was drawn for TCR sequencing at baseline, cycle 4 day 1, and cycle 7 day 1. Samples were obtained from an open-label, multicenter, first-in-human phase I dose-escalation trial of ivuxolimab. Adults with locally advanced or metastatic melanoma, renal cell, hepatocellular, or head and neck squamous cell carcinoma were enrolled in the trial. CD4+ and CD8+ T cells were sorted separately from peripheral blood before TCR sequencing. As for this clone: No cognate antigen has been identified for it. The input lacks base qualities; no much larger clone sits a single base away.

There are 13 amino acids in the CDR3, from cysteine to phenylalanine inclusive. Only CDR3 DNA remains: 39 bases, in frame from the first base. V and J lose 7 bases and 5 bases, and a span of 14 bases separates them. The germline V gene provides CDR1 SNHLY and CDR2 FYNNEI. For sequencing of the TCRbeta CDR3 region, genomic DNA was extracted from the sorted cells. The immunoSEQ Assay was used for sequencing of TCRbeta CDR3 regions. Drawn from immuneACCESS, this table holds only the in-frame rearrangements with V and J called that TCRdb kept. Clones are partly lost; checked studies trace under half to an unresolved V gene and leave the rest unexplained. A total of 69,000 or so clones appear in this sample, approximately 80% of them only once. The ten largest clones add up to roughly 6.3% of the sample.

The sample in question was CD4+ or CD8+ T cells sorted from blood, obtained in a trial of the OX40 agonist ivuxolimab. Rearrangement joined TRBV2 to TRBJ2-5, with a weak D call of TRBD2 (6 bases match). The source is an adult with an advanced solid tumor such as melanoma, head and neck, liver or kidney cancer. The sequence in DNA is TGTGCCAGCAAGATGGACTATGGCGAGACCCAGTACTTC. It is translated as CASKMDYGETQYF.